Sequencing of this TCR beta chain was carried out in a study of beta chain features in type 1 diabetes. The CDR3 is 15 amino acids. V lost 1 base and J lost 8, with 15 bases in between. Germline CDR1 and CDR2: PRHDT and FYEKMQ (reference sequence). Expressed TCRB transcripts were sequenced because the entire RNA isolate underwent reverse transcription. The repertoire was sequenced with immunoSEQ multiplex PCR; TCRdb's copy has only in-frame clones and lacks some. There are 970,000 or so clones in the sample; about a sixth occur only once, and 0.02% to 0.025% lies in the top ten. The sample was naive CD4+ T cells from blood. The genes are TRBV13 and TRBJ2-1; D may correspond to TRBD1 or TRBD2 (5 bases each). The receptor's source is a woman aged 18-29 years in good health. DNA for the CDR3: TGTGCCAGCAGCTTAGATAGGGGAGCTTGGGATGAGCAGTTCTTC. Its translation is CASSLDRGAWDEQFF.